These 7 T cell receptor beta chains were all obtained from the same sample, sequenced in a study of Tregs in tolerant kidney transplant recipients (dated by TCRdb to about 2019). Transplants used related donors with nonmyeloablative bone marrow transplantation; mixed chimerism was transient in the human trials. The protocol used for the library was the immunoSEQ multiplex PCR assay. The table was pulled from immuneACCESS by TCRdb, which kept in-frame rearrangements only. Such tables lose some clones; where checked, under half of the loss comes from unresolved V genes, and the rest has no known cause. The sample table holds roughly 86,000 clones, of which 80% to 95% were seen once. Of the sample, 1.5% to 2% is held by the ten largest clones. The material was CD4+ T cells from blood (PBMCs), obtained 12 months after the transplant. These receptors all stem from a human patient who received a combined kidney and bone marrow transplant. After a transplant, not all T cells may be the patient's own; some may come from the graft donor.

The rearrangement uses TRBV5-6 and TRBJ2-5, with TRBD2 as a possible D gene (5 bases). This CDR3 contains 15 residues. Germline CDR1 and CDR2: SGHDT and YYEEEE. V lost 0 bases to trimming and J lost 4 bases, with 13 bases between them. CDR3 residues: CASSLVSGYAETQYF. The DNA of the CDR3 is TGTGCCAGCAGCTTGGTTTCGGGGTATGCAGAGACCCAGTACTTC.

This clone was seen just once. The V and J genes are TRBV11-2 and TRBJ2-3; 8 positions agree with TRBD2. CDR1 and CDR2 from the germline V gene are SGHAT and FQNNGV. V trimming: 5 bases; J trimming: 3 bases; junction bases outside the gene matches: 10. The CDR3 contains 16 residues. CDR3 residues: CASSTTSGSGTDTQYF. CDR3 DNA sequence: TGTGCCAGCAGCACCACGAGCGGGAGCGGTACAGATACGCAGTATTTT.

J is TRBJ1-1 and V is TRBV18, with 7 bases that match TRBD1. V dropped 6 bases and J dropped 4; count of bases not matched to a gene: 8. The CDR3 totals 14 residues. Germline V gene lookup returns CDR1 KGHSH and CDR2 LQKENI. The CDR3 bases are TGTGCCAGCTCCTTGACAGGGCGGGTCACTGAAGCTTTCTTT. Translated, it gives CASSLTGRVTEAFF.

This rearrangement joins TRBV18 to TRBJ1-4; D is uncertain. The CDR3 is 16 amino acids. Germline CDR1 reads KGHSH; CDR2 reads LQKENI. Trimming removed 6 bases from V and 5 bases from J, with 19 bases in between. CDR3 bases: TGTGCCAGCTCGATGGCGAGGGAGAGGGAAAATGAAAAACTGTTTTTT. Amino acids: CASSMARERENEKLFF.

The chain employs TRBV6-1 and TRBJ2-7, with D possibly being TRBD1 (5 bases). Germline-derived CDR1 and CDR2 are MNHNS and SASEGT. This CDR3 is 11 amino acids long. The ends were cut back, 6 bases at V and 12 bases at J, with 15 bases in the middle. Here the CDR3 reads CASSQGYSPYF. CDR3 sequence (DNA): TGTGCCAGCAGCCAGGGTTATTCACCGTACTTC.

The V gene is TRBV9, the J gene TRBJ2-3; 9 positions match TRBD1. CDR1 and CDR2 from the germline V gene are SGDLS and YYNGEE. CDR3 length: 15 residues. Trimming at V came to 4 bases and at J to 6 bases, leaving 9 bases not matched to a gene. In nucleotides, the CDR3 is TGTGCCAGCAGCTCACAGGGGGCAATGTGGGATACGCAGTATTTT. This sequence encodes CASSSQGAMWDTQYF.

The rearrangement links TRBV7-9 to TRBJ2-1; tentatively, D is TRBD2 (6 bases). CDR3 size: 18 residues. Germline loops: CDR1 SEHNR, CDR2 FQNEAQ (reference sequence). The germline V and J ends were trimmed by 6 bases and 4 bases, with 25 bases remaining between them. In DNA, the CDR3 is TGTGCCAGCAGTGGAGCGTTTAGGGGCGGGAAAGCTTACAATGAGCAGTTCTTC. Protein product: CASSGAFRGGKAYNEQFF.